What follows are 30 T cell receptor beta chains derived from one specimen sequenced in a study of CD8 T cells in Susac syndrome. Reverse transcription of roughly 0.5 to 1 ug RNA was performed with random hexamers. TCRdb fed the immunoSEQ multiplex PCR reads into MiXCR, producing one record per CDR3 protein. The repertoire holds fewer than 350,000 distinct CDR3 sequences, roughly 85% seen once, with about 0.22% in the top ten. Material for sequencing was CD8+ T cells from PBMCs. Receptor source: a human donor with multiple sclerosis.

The rearrangement links TRBV7-9 to TRBJ2-3, with D hard to call. In germline, CDR1 is SEHNR, CDR2 FQNEAQ (reference sequence). V gave up 4 bases and J gave up 0 bases, with 11 bases separating them. This CDR3 has 15 amino acids. The CDR3 region is CASSSTHSSTDTQYF. In DNA form, the CDR3 reads TGTGCCAGCAGCTCAACCCACTCGAGCACAGATACGCAGTATTTT.

The rearrangement uses TRBV2 and TRBJ2-1, with 12 bases lining up with TRBD2. The ends lost 8 bases at V and 7 bases at J; junction bases unmatched: 12. Germline V gives CDR1 SNHLY, CDR2 FYNNEI. CDR3 size: 16 residues. The DNA for the CDR3 is TGTGCCAGCGCTTTTGGGCTAGCGGGAGGGCCTAATGAGCAGTTCTTC. Translating it yields CASAFGLAGGPNEQFF.

The chain couples TRBV11-2 to TRBJ2-5; no firm D call. This CDR3 is built from 12 residues. Between the trimmed V and J ends, which lost 1 base and 5 bases, there was a span of 5 bases. Per the germline V gene, CDR1 is SGHAT and CDR2 is FQNNGV. CDR3 coding DNA: TGTGCCAGCAGCTTAGCTCTCGAGACCCAGTACTTC. This gives the protein CASSLALETQYF.

The chain employs TRBV11-2 and TRBJ1-1, with D unresolved. This CDR3 contains 12 residues. Per germline, CDR1 SGHAT and CDR2 FQNNGV. V gave up 2 bases and J gave up 7 bases, with 8 bases separating them. In DNA, the CDR3 is TGTGCCAGCAGCTTAAATCGGGATGAAGCTTTCTTT. Translated: CASSLNRDEAFF.

J is TRBJ2-7 and V is TRBV15, with D possibly being TRBD1 or TRBD2 (6 bases each). V lost 5 bases, J lost 6 bases, and 20 bases lay in between. This CDR3 contains 15 residues. CDR1 and CDR2 (germline): LNHNV, YYDKDF (reference sequence). The CDR3 protein is CATSYRRGHVVEQYF. For the CDR3, the DNA is TGTGCCACCAGCTACCGGCGGGGACACGTTGTCGAGCAGTACTTC.

J is TRBJ2-3 and V is TRBV7-9; 10 bases map to TRBD1. The trim removed 7 bases at V and 6 bases at J, leaving 13 bases unmatched. This CDR3 spans 16 amino acids. Germline V lookup: CDR1 SEHNR, CDR2 FQNEAQ (reference sequence). The CDR3: CASKPTGQGNADTQYF. The CDR3 DNA reads as TGTGCCAGCAAACCGACGGGACAGGGGAATGCGGATACGCAGTATTTT.

The chain is built from TRBV11-2 and TRBJ2-2; the match to TRBD2 covers 7 bases. The CDR3 totals 16 residues. CDR1 is SGHAT and CDR2 is FQNNGV in the germline V gene. Unmatched junction bases numbered 9, after V lost 5 bases and J lost 3 bases. The CDR3 DNA reads as TGTGCCAGCAGCCTAGCGGAGCGGTCTTACACCGGGGAGCTGTTTTTT. Translated, it gives CASSLAERSYTGELFF.

The gene calls are TRBV4-3 and TRBJ1-1; 9 bases align to TRBD1. This CDR3 spans 15 amino acids. The V segment lost 2 bases and the J segment 6 bases; nucleotides outside the gene matches: 7. The germline gives CDR1 LGHNA, CDR2 YSLEER. The CDR3 bases are TGCGCCAGCAGCCAAAAACAGGGGGCAATCTCTGAAGCTTTCTTT. Translating gives CASSQKQGAISEAFF.

The chain links TRBV15 to TRBJ2-3; possibly TRBD1 for D (5 bases). The CDR3 consists of 16 residues. Germline CDR1 is LNHNV and CDR2 is YYDKDF (reference sequence). The V end was cut by 0 bases, the J end by 0 bases, with 10 bases between. CDR3 protein: CATSRDTPGSTDTQYF. The CDR3 bases are TGTGCCACCAGCAGAGATACCCCAGGGAGCACAGATACGCAGTATTTT. Full variable domain (missing parts from reference TRBV15 and TRBJ2-3): DAMVIQNPRYQVTQFGKPVTLSCSQTLNHNVMYWYQQKSSQAPKLLFHYYDKDFNNEADTPDNFQSRRPNTSFCFLDIRSPGLGDTAMYLCATSRDTPGSTDTQYFGPGTRLTVL.

Note on this clonotype: A read error is possible here, since a much larger clone lies one base away. This sequence joins TRBV10-3 and TRBJ2-7; 9 bases match TRBD1. The CDR3 is 14 residues long. The trim removed 6 bases at V and 1 base at J, leaving 4 bases unmatched. Germline assignment: CDR1 ENHRY and CDR2 SYGVKD. As DNA, the CDR3 is TGTGCCATCAGCCCCGGGACAGGGTCCTACGAGCAGTACTTC. This codes for CAISPGTGSYEQYF.

The chain combines TRBV11-3 with TRBJ1-3, with TRBD1 matching 7 bases. Germline lookup yields CDR1 SGHNT and CDR2 YENEEA. This CDR3 comprises 18 residues. V lost 5 bases, J lost 3 bases, and 16 bases stayed unmatched. The CDR3, as DNA: TGTGCCAGCAGCAAGGGGGAAAGGGGGCGAGGAGATGGAAACACCATATATTTT. Translating it yields CASSKGERGRGDGNTIYF.

V gene TRBV27 combines with J gene TRBJ2-5, with a possible D match to TRBD2 (5 bases). Per germline, CDR1 MNHEY and CDR2 SMNVEV (reference sequence). The CDR3 loop spans 14 amino acids. The V end was cut by 0 bases, the J end by 4 bases, with 9 bases between. CDR3 in amino acids: CASSLSGVRETQYF. In nucleotides, the CDR3 is TGTGCCAGCAGTTTATCGGGAGTCCGAGAGACCCAGTACTTC.

In its sample, this clonotype was seen once. This chain joins TRBV6-2 or TRBV6-3 and TRBJ1-1; no clear D gene. There are 13 residues in the CDR3. V was cut by 7 bases and J by 4 bases, with 13 bases left in between. Germline V CDR1 and CDR2: MNHEY, SVGEGT. CDR3 loop: CASTLARGTEAFF. The CDR3 DNA sequence: TGTGCCAGCACCCTTGCGCGGGGCACTGAAGCTTTCTTT.

This sequence joins TRBV5-8 and TRBJ2-7, with 8 bases identical to TRBD2. The trim removed 2 bases at V and 4 bases at J, leaving 8 bases unmatched. The CDR3 extends over 15 amino acids. The germline gives CDR1 SGHTS, CDR2 YDEGEE. The DNA of the CDR3 is TGTGCCAGCAGCTTCGCTGGAGCGGGAGAATACGAGCAGTACTTC. Translation gives CASSFAGAGEYEQYF.

The chain couples TRBV20-1 to TRBJ2-4; a weak D match, TRBD1 (6 bases). Trimming stripped 6 bases from V and 8 bases from J, with 29 bases between. The germline CDR1 and CDR2 sequences are DFQATT and SNEGSKA (reference sequence). The CDR3 is 17 amino acids. In DNA form, the CDR3 reads TGCAGTGCAACAGGGCGGGTGACGGGTAGGGCTCCCCACATTCAGTACTTC. Its translation: CSATGRVTGRAPHIQYF.

V and J are TRBV29-1 and TRBJ2-7; weak D call: TRBD2 (5 bases). Germline-derived CDR1 and CDR2 are SQVTM and ANQGSEA. Trimming removed 1 base at V and 0 bases at J, with 7 bases between. CDR3 length: 13 amino acids. DNA of the CDR3: TGCAGCGTTGAAGTTACTAGCTCCTACGAGCAGTACTTC. Protein sequence: CSVEVTSSYEQYF.

The chain links TRBV4-1 to TRBJ2-7; TRBD2 matches at 15 bases. The germline gives CDR1 MGHRA, CDR2 YSYEKL. V lost 0 bases, J lost 5 bases, and 11 bases stayed unmatched. CDR3 size: 19 residues. Here the CDR3 DNA reads TGCGCCAGCAGCCAAGACGGGACTAGCGGGAGGAGGTCGGGCGACGAGCAGTACTTC. It codes for CASSQDGTSGRRSGDEQYF.

In regard to this clonotype: Germline and junction disagree at one end, which may indicate a read error. The chain carries TRBV12-3 or TRBV12-4 and TRBJ2-1; tentative D call: TRBD2 (5 bases). This CDR3 has 15 amino acids. CDR3: CASSLWLADYSEQFF. The DNA for the CDR3 is TGTGCCAGCAGTTTATGGCTAGCTGATTACAGTGAGCAGTTCTTC.

This clonotype was seen more than once but under ten times. The chain combines TRBV3-1 with TRBJ2-7, with a tentative D call TRBD2 (6 bases). V lost 3 bases and J 4 bases, leaving 19 bases between the germline ends. CDR3 size: 16 residues. Per the germline V gene, CDR1 is LGHDT and CDR2 is YNNKEL (reference sequence). DNA of the CDR3: TGTGCCAGCAGCCAGTCGATCGGGAGCCGGTGGTACGAGCAGTACTTC. This gives the protein CASSQSIGSRWYEQYF.

The V and J genes are TRBV7-9 and TRBJ1-5; 7 bases are a match to TRBD1. V shed 9 bases and J 3 bases; nucleotides not matched to a gene: 5. The CDR3 is made up of 13 amino acids. The germline V gene has CDR1 SEHNR and CDR2 FQNEAQ (reference sequence). The CDR3 sequence is CASAGGTNQPQHF. The CDR3 DNA reads TGTGCCAGTGCAGGGGGTACCAATCAGCCCCAGCATTTT.

The V gene is TRBV7-9, the J gene TRBJ2-6; a weak D match, TRBD1 (6 bases). V was shortened by 0 bases and J by 2 bases, with 8 bases between the two germline ends. Germline V gene sequence: CDR1 SEHNR, CDR2 FQNEAQ (reference sequence). This CDR3 has 16 residues. The CDR3 DNA sequence: TGTGCCAGCAGCTTAGCGCCAGGGGCTGGGGCCAACGTCCTGACTTTC. Its translation is CASSLAPGAGANVLTF.

The V call is TRBV7-6, the J call TRBJ2-6; D is undetermined. CDR1 and CDR2 (germline): SGHVS, FNYEAQ. The CDR3 is 18 amino acids. Between the trimmed V and J ends, which lost 2 bases and 0 bases, there was a span of 14 bases. CDR3 nucleotide sequence: TGTGCCAGCAGCTTACTCCGATTGGAATACTCTGGGGCCAACGTCCTGACTTTC. Translated, it gives CASSLLRLEYSGANVLTF.

The chain uses TRBV12-3 or TRBV12-4 and TRBJ1-3; the D is unclear. The V and J ends lost 6 bases and 0 bases respectively, with 12 bases between them. The CDR3 contains 15 residues. In DNA, the CDR3 is TGTGCCAGCAGCCCGGACGGGATCTCTGGAAACACCATATATTTT. Translated: CASSPDGISGNTIYF.

This clonotype appeared a single time. Sequence at one end of the junction differs from germline and may be a read error. The V call is TRBV7-9, the J call TRBJ2-2; D is ambiguous. Germline V gene lookup returns CDR1 SEHNR and CDR2 FQNEAQ (reference sequence). The length of the CDR3 is 16 residues. The CDR3 loop is CASSSPQQGNAGELFF. The CDR3 nucleotides read TGTGCCAGCAGCTCCCCCCAGCAAGGGAACGCCGGGGAGCTGTTTTTT.

The rearrangement uses TRBV5-1 and TRBJ2-7, with D perhaps matching TRBD1 or TRBD2 (5 bases each). V dropped 3 bases and J dropped 6 bases, with 13 bases sitting between them. CDR1 and CDR2 from the germline V gene are SGHRS and YFSETQ. There are 13 residues in the CDR3. The CDR3 nucleotides read TGCGCCAGCAGCTGGGAACGGGGCTCCGAGCAGTACTTC. It yields the protein CASSWERGSEQYF.

V and J are TRBV12-3 or TRBV12-4 and TRBJ1-4; weak D call: TRBD1 (5 bases). The CDR3 loop spans 13 amino acids. V was clipped by 3 bases and J by 7 bases, with 9 bases between them. CDR3 in amino acids: CASSFDQGEKLFF. In DNA form, the CDR3 reads TGTGCCAGCAGTTTCGACCAGGGTGAAAAACTGTTTTTT.

CDR3 residues: CASIVLPSSGNTIYF. The CDR3 nucleotides read TGTGCCAGCATCGTTCTCCCGAGCTCTGGAAACACCATATATTTT. This chain uses TRBV7-9 with TRBJ1-3; D unresolved. Deletions cut 7 bases from V and 0 bases from J, with 13 bases between. The germline CDR1 and CDR2 sequences are SEHNR and FQNEAQ (reference sequence). The CDR3 is 15 residues long. The variable domain in full, with the rest retrieved from reference TRBV7-9 and TRBJ1-3, is DTGVSQNPRHKITKRGQNVTFRCDPISEHNRLYWYRQTLGQGPEFLTYFQNEAQLEKSRLLSDRFSAERPKGSFSTLEIQRTEQGDSAMYLCASIVLPSSGNTIYFGEGSWLTVV.

The rearrangement joins TRBV30 to TRBJ2-7; D is unresolved. Trimming cost V 0 bases and J 7 bases, with 7 bases left between them. In germline, CDR1 is GTSNPN, CDR2 SVGIG (reference sequence). The CDR3 runs to 11 residues. CDR3 residues: CAWSVIGEQYF. The CDR3, as DNA: TGTGCCTGGAGTGTAATTGGGGAGCAGTACTTC.

This clonotype showed up just a few times. The rearrangement joins TRBV12-3 or TRBV12-4 to TRBJ2-7; D unclear. The germline V and J ends were trimmed by 3 bases and 3 bases, with 12 bases remaining between them. The CDR3 is 14 residues long. CDR3 nucleotide sequence: TGTGCCAGCAGTTTTAAGGTTCCCGACTACGAGCAGTACTTC. It specifies CASSFKVPDYEQYF.

V gene TRBV4-2 combines with J gene TRBJ2-7; 9 bases are shared with TRBD2. Trimming cost V 0 bases and J 5 bases; bases outside gene matches: 8. The CDR3 is 16 residues long. CDR1 is LGHNA and CDR2 is YNFKEQ in the germline V gene. The CDR3 DNA sequence: TGTGCCAGCAGCCAAGATCAGCTAGCGGGAATCGACGAGCAGTACTTC. Encoded protein: CASSQDQLAGIDEQYF.